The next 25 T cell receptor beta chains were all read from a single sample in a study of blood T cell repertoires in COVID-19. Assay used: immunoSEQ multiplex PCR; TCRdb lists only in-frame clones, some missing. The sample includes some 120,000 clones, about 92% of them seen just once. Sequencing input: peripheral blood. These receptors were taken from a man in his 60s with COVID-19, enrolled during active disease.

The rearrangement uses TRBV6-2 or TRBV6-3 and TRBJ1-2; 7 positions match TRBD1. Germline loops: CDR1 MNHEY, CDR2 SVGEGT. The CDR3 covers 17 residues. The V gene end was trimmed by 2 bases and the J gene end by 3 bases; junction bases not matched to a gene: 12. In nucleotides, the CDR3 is TGTGCCAGCAGTTACCCCTCCACAGGGGTAGAGGACTATGGCTACACCTTC. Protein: CASSYPSTGVEDYGYTF.

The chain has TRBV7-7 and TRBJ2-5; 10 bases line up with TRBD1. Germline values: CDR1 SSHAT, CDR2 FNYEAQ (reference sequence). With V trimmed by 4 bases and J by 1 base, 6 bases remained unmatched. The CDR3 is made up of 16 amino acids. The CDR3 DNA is TGTGCCAGCAGCTCGGGACAGGGGTCCGCCCAAGAGACCCAGTACTTC. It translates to CASSSGQGSAQETQYF.

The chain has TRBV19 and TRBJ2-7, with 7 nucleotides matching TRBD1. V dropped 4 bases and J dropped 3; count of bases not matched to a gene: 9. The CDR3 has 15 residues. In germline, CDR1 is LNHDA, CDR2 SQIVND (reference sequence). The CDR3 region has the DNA TGTGCCAGTAGTACAAGGACAGGCGTCAACTACGAGCAGTACTTC. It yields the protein CASSTRTGVNYEQYF. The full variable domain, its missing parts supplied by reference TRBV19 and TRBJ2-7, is DGGITQSPKYLFRKEGQNVTLSCEQNLNHDAMYWYRQDPGQGLRLIYYSQIVNDFQKGDIAEGYSVSREKKESFPLTVTSAQKNPTAFYLCASSTRTGVNYEQYFGPGTRLTVT.

The CDR3 is CASSLSGSYNEQFF. The CDR3 DNA follows: TGTGCCAGCAGTCTTAGCGGGTCATACAATGAGCAGTTCTTC. The J gene is TRBJ2-1, the V gene TRBV28, with 7 positions matching TRBD2. The V segment lost 5 bases and the J segment 4 bases; nucleotides outside the gene matches: 5. This CDR3 region has 14 residues. Per the germline V gene, CDR1 is MDHEN and CDR2 is SYDVKM.

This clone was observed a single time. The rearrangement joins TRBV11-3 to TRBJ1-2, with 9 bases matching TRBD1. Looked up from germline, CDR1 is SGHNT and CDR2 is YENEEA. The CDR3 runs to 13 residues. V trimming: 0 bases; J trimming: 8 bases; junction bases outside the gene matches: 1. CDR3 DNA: TGTGCCAGCAGCTTAGAACAGGGGGCCGGCTACACCTTC. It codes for CASSLEQGAGYTF.

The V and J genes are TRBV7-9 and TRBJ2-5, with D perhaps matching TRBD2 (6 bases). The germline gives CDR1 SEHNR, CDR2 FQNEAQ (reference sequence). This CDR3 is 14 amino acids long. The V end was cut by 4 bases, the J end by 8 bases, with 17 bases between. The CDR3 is CASSSSTSPGTQYF. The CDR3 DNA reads TGTGCCAGCAGCTCCTCGACTAGTCCGGGAACCCAGTACTTC. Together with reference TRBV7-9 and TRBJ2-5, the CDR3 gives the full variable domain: DTGVSQNPRHKITKRGQNVTFRCDPISEHNRLYWYRQTLGQGPEFLTYFQNEAQLEKSRLLSDRFSAERPKGSFSTLEIQRTEQGDSAMYLCASSSSTSPGTQYFGPGTRLLVL.

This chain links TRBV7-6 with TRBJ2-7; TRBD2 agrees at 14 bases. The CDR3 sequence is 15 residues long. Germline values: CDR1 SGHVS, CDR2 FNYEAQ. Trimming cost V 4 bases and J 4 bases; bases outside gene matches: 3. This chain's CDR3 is CASSSGLAGEYEQYF. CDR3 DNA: TGTGCCAGCAGCTCGGGACTAGCGGGAGAGTACGAGCAGTACTTC.

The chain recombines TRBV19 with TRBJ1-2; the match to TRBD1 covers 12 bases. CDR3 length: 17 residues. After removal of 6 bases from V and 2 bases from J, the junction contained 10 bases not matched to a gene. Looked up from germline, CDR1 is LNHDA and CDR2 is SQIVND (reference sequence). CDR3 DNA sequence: TGTGCCAGTAGCCCCGGGACAGGGGGCATAAAGAACTATGGCTACACCTTC. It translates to CASSPGTGGIKNYGYTF.

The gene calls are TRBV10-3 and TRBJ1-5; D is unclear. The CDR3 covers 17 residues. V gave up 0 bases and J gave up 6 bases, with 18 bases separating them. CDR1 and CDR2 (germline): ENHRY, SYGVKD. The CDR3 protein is CAISESDLEPYSQPQHF. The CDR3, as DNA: TGTGCCATCAGTGAGTCGGATTTGGAACCTTACAGTCAGCCCCAGCATTTT.

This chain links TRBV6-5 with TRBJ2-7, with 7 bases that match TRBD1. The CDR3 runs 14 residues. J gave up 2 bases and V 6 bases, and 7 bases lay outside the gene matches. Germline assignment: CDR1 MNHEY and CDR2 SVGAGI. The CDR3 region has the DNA TGTGCCAGCAGGTTTGACAGGGCCACCTACGAGCAGTACTTC. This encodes CASRFDRATYEQYF.

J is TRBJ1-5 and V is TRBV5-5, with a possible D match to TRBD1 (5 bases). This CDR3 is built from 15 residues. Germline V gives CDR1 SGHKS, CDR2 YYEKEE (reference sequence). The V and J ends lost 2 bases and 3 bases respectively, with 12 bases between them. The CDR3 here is CASSLAQGPNQPQHF. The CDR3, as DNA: TGTGCCAGCAGCTTAGCTCAGGGTCCCAATCAGCCCCAGCATTTT.

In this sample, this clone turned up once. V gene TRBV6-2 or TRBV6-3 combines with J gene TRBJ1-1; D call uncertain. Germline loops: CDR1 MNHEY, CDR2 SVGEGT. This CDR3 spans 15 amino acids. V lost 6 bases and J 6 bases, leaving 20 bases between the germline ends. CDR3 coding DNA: TGTGCCAGCAGCCTCTACGAGGGCTCGTGGGCTGAAGCTTTCTTT. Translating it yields CASSLYEGSWAEAFF.

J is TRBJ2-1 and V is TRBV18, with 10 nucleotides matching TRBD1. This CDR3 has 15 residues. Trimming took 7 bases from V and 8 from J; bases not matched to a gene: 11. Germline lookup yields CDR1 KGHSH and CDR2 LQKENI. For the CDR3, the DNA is TGTGCCAGCTTGCAACTCGGGACAGGGGTGTATGAGCAGTTCTTC. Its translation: CASLQLGTGVYEQFF. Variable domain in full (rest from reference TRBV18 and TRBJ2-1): NAGVMQNPRHLVRRRGQEARLRCSPMKGHSHVYWYRQLPEEGLKFMVYLQKENIIDESGMPKERFSAEFPKEGPSILRIQQVVRGDSAAYFCASLQLGTGVYEQFFGPGTRLTVL.

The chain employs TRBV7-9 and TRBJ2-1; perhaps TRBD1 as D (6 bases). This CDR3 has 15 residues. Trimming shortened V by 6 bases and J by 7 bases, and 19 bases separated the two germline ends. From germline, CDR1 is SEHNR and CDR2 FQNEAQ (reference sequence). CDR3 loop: CASRSWTVKGNEQFF. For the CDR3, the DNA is TGTGCCAGCAGATCCTGGACAGTTAAAGGGAATGAGCAGTTCTTC.

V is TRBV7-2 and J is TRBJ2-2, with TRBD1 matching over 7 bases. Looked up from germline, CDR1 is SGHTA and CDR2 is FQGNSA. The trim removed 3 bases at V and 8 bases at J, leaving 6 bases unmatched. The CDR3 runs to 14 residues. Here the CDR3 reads CASSLGHRGGELFF. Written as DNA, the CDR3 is TGTGCCAGCAGCTTGGGGCACAGGGGTGGGGAGCTGTTTTTT.

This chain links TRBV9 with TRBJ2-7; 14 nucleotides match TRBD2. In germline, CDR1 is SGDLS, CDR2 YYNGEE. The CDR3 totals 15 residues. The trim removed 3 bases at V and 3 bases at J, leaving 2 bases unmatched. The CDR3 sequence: CASSGGLAGGYEQYF. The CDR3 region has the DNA TGTGCCAGCAGCGGAGGACTAGCGGGAGGCTACGAGCAGTACTTC.

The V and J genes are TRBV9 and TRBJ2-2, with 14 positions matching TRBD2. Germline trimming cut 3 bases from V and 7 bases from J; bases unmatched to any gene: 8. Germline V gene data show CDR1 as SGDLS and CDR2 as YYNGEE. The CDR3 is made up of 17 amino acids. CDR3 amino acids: CASSGLAGGPQIGELFF. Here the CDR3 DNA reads TGTGCCAGCAGCGGACTAGCGGGAGGGCCTCAGATCGGGGAGCTGTTTTTT.

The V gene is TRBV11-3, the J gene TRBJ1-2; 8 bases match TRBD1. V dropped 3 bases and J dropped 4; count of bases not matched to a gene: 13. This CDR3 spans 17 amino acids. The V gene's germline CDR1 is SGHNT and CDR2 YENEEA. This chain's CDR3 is CASSFPPSGGESYGYTF. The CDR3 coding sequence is TGTGCCAGCAGCTTCCCCCCGTCAGGGGGCGAGAGCTATGGCTACACCTTC. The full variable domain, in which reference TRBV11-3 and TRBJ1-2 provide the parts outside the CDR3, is EAGVVQSPRYKIIEKKQPVAFWCNPISGHNTLYWYLQNLGQGPELLIRYENEEAVDDSQLPKDRFSAERLKGVDSTLKIQPAELGDSAVYLCASSFPPSGGESYGYTFGSGTRLTVV.

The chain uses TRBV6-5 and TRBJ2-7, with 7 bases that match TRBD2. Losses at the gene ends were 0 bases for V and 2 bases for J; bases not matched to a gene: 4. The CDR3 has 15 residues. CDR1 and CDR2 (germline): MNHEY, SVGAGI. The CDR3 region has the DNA TGTGCCAGCAGTTACTCGATGGGAGGGGCCTACGAGCAGTACTTC. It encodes CASSYSMGGAYEQYF.

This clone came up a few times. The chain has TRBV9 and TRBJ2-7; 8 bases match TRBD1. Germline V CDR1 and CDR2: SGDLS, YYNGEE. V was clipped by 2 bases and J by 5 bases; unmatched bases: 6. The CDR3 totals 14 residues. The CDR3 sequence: CASSVGTGADEQYF. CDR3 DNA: TGTGCCAGCAGCGTCGGGACAGGTGCCGACGAGCAGTACTTC.

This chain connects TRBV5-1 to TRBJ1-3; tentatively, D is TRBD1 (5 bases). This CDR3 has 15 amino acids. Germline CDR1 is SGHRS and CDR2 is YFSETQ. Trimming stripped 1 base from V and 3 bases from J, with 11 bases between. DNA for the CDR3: TGCGCCAGCAGCTTGTTTGGGGACTATGGAAACACCATATATTTT. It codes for CASSLFGDYGNTIYF. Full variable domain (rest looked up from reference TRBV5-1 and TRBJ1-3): KAGVTQTPRYLIKTRGQQVTLSCSPISGHRSVSWYQQTPGQGLQFLFEYFSETQRNKGNFPGRFSGRQFSNSRSEMNVSTLELGDSALYLCASSLFGDYGNTIYFGEGSWLTVV.

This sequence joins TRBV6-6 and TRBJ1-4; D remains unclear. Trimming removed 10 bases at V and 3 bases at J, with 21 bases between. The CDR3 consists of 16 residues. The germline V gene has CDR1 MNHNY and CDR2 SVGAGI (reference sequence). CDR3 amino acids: CAIQRGGLEANEKLFF. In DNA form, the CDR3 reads TGTGCCATCCAGCGAGGAGGGCTGGAGGCTAATGAAAAACTGTTTTTT.

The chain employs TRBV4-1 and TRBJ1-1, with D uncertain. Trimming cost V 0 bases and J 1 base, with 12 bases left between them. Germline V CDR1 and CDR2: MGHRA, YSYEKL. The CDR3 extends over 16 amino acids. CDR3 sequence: CASSQDQETSNTEAFF. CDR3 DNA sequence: TGCGCCAGCAGCCAAGATCAAGAGACATCGAACACTGAAGCTTTCTTT.

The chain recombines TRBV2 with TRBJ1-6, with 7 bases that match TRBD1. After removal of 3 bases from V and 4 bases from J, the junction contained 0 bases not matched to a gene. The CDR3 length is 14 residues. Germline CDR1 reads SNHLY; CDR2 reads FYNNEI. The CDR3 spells CASSDRGYNSPLHF. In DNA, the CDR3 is TGTGCCAGCAGTGACAGGGGGTATAATTCACCCCTCCACTTT.

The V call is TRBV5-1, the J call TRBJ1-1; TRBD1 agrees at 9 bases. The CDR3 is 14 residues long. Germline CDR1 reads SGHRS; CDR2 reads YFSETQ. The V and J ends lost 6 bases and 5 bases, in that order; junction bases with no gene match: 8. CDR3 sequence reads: CASNTGDRVTEAFF. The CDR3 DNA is TGCGCCAGCAACACCGGGGACAGGGTAACTGAAGCTTTCTTT. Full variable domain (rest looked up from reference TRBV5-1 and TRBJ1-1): KAGVTQTPRYLIKTRGQQVTLSCSPISGHRSVSWYQQTPGQGLQFLFEYFSETQRNKGNFPGRFSGRQFSNSRSEMNVSTLELGDSALYLCASNTGDRVTEAFFGQGTRLTVV.